This T cell receptor beta chain was found in a study of cytomegalovirus exposure and HLA in healthy donors. Study results and caveats: Sequencing had likely introduced a cluster of highly shared sequence variants as an artifact. Because they were indistinguishable, some V segments, including TRBV6-2 and TRBV6-3, were excluded.

In regard to this clone: The antigen is unknown.

CDR3 length: 14 amino acids. CDR1 and CDR2 from the germline V gene are MNHNS and SASEGT. V gave up 6 bases and J gave up 5 bases, with 16 bases separating them. Amplification used 60 Vbeta primers and 13 Jbeta primers. Method: immunoSEQ multiplex PCR; TCRdb's copy keeps in-frame clones and lacks some. The table includes approximately 150,000 clones, around three quarters detected once. V gene TRBV6-1 combines with J gene TRBJ1-2; D perhaps matches TRBD1 (6 bases). The sample consisted of PBMCs. This clonotype originated in a man aged 40-49 years in good health and CMV-seronegative. This chain's CDR3 is CASRSPQGIYGYTF. The CDR3, as DNA: TGTGCCAGCAGATCCCCCCAGGGGATTTATGGCTACACCTTC.